One and the same sample provided the 22 T cell receptor beta chains below, sequenced in a study of regulatory T cells in long-lasting Graves disease. Time point specified: newly diagnosed GD, antithyroid drugs for less than 3 months. From PBMCs, RNA was extracted and then used to make the TCR library. Construction of TCR beta libraries relied on iRepertoire HTBI primers and on Arm-PCR targeting CDR3 regions. TCRdb reprocessed the multiplex PCR reads with MiXCR, giving one entry per CDR3 protein. Altogether 550,000 to 600,000 distinct CDR3 sequences are present, about 16% being singletons, with the ten largest covering 9.5% to 15%. The data were also submitted as part of a second study, on T cells in Graves' hyperthyroidism and ophthalmopathy.

The sample in question was peripheral blood mononuclear cells (PBMCs), obtained at new diagnosis, from a patient treated with antithyroid drugs. These receptors were obtained from a man younger than 30 with Graves disease.

The sample holds a few counts of this clonotype. The rearrangement joins TRBV7-8 to TRBJ1-5; a possible D gene is TRBD1 (6 bases). The CDR3 spans 16 residues. The V gene's germline CDR1 is SGHVS and CDR2 FQNEAQ. Trimming took off 1 base at V and 1 base at J, with 11 bases between the two ends. Here the CDR3 DNA reads TGTGCCAGCAGCTTAGACAGGGCACGGAGCAATCAGCCCCAGCATTTT. Translating gives CASSLDRARSNQPQHF.

This chain joins TRBV20-1 and TRBJ2-7; D is ambiguous. Trimming took off 0 bases at V and 0 bases at J, with 9 bases between the two ends. From germline, CDR1 is DFQATT and CDR2 SNEGSKA (reference sequence). The CDR3 contains 14 residues. CDR3 DNA: TGCAGTGCTAGAGATTCGGCGCGCTCCTACGAGCAGTACTTC. As protein: CSARDSARSYEQYF.

This clonotype was seen ten or more times. CDR3 sequence (DNA): TGTGCCAGCTCACCCCGCATAGACGGACGTGTGACCTACGAGCAGTACTTC. It specifies CASSPRIDGRVTYEQYF. V and J are TRBV18 and TRBJ2-7; no clear D. The CDR3 spans 17 residues. V lost 3 bases and J lost 2, with 20 bases in between. CDR1 KGHSH and CDR2 LQKENI come from the germline V gene.

Turning to this clonotype: A much larger clonotype is one base distant, so this may be a read error. The V and J genes are TRBV27 and TRBJ1-1; TRBD1 aligns across 9 bases. Germline CDR1 MNHEY, CDR2 SMNVEV (reference sequence). The CDR3 spans 16 residues. In nucleotides, the CDR3 is TGTGCCGGCAGTCCAATAAAGGGACAGGGAGGCACTGAAGCTTTCTTT. It codes for CAGSPIKGQGGTEAFF.

The table lists this clonotype with many counts. The chain joins TRBV27 to TRBJ1-4, with 7 bases aligning to TRBD1. CDR3 size: 17 residues. Germline V CDR1 and CDR2: MNHEY, SMNVEV (reference sequence). V was clipped by 5 bases and J by 8 bases; unmatched bases: 17. The DNA for the CDR3 is TGTGCCAGCAGTCGACGTAATACAGGGGTGGGGAAGGAAAAACTGTTTTTT. It is translated as CASSRRNTGVGKEKLFF. The full variable domain, its missing parts supplied by reference TRBV27 and TRBJ1-4, is EAQVTQNPRYLITVTGKKLTVTCSQNMNHEYMSWYRQDPGLGLRQIYYSMNVEVTDKGDVPEGYKVSRKEKRNFPLILESPSPNQTSLYFCASSRRNTGVGKEKLFFGSGTQLSVL.

Ten or more counts support this clonotype. V and J are TRBV3-1 and TRBJ2-5; TRBD1 aligns across 7 bases. V gave up 4 bases and J gave up 2 bases; unmatched junction bases: 7. The CDR3 runs 15 residues. Per the germline V gene, CDR1 is LGHDT and CDR2 is YNNKEL (reference sequence). In DNA form, the CDR3 reads TGTGCCAGCAGCCTCACCGGGACAGATCAAGAGACCCAGTACTTC. It is translated as CASSLTGTDQETQYF.

In its sample, this clonotype was seen many times. The genes are TRBV2 and TRBJ2-7, with 10 positions matching TRBD2. The CDR3 has 13 amino acids. V lost 11 bases and J lost 5; bases outside the gene matches: 9. Per germline, CDR1 SNHLY and CDR2 FYNNEI. The CDR3 DNA reads as TGTGCCGGAAGCGGGAGGGCCCTCCACGAGCAGTACTTC. This codes for CAGSGRALHEQYF.

This clonotype was found many times. The chain employs TRBV10-3 and TRBJ2-5; D may be TRBD2 (6 bases). CDR3 length: 14 amino acids. Trimming pared 5 bases from V and 4 bases from J, leaving 14 bases between. CDR1 ENHRY and CDR2 SYGVKD come from the germline V gene. CDR3 in amino acids: CAISPGVAAETQYF. The DNA for the CDR3 is TGTGCCATCAGTCCCGGAGTAGCGGCAGAGACCCAGTACTTC.

This clonotype was seen ten or more times. The J gene is TRBJ1-5, the V gene TRBV6-1; D not certain. Germline CDR1 and CDR2: MNHNS and SASEGT. The CDR3 totals 14 residues. Between the trimmed V and J ends, which lost 6 bases and 2 bases, there was a span of 11 bases. The chain's CDR3 is CASRDRQGNQPQHF. CDR3 sequence (DNA): TGTGCCAGCAGGGACCGACAAGGCAATCAGCCCCAGCATTTT.

A few counts support this clonotype. The V gene is TRBV5-1, the J gene TRBJ2-2, with D perhaps matching TRBD1 or TRBD2 (5 bases each). This CDR3 comprises 16 residues. The V gene's germline CDR1 is SGHRS and CDR2 YFSETQ. V was shortened by 2 bases and J by 2 bases, with 13 bases between the two germline ends. In DNA, the CDR3 is TGCGCCAGCAGCTTCCCGGGACCAACAAACACCGGGGAGCTGTTTTTT. This sequence encodes CASSFPGPTNTGELFF.

At least ten counts were recorded for this clonotype. The chain joins TRBV7-3 to TRBJ2-5; 8 bases fit TRBD1. J gave up 5 bases and V 5 bases, and 7 bases lay outside the gene matches. The CDR3 extends over 14 amino acids. The V gene's germline CDR1 is SGHTA and CDR2 FQGTGA. The CDR3 here is CASSPTGAGETQYF. The CDR3 nucleotides read TGTGCCAGCAGCCCGACAGGGGCGGGGGAGACCCAGTACTTC.

V is TRBV7-6 and J is TRBJ2-2, with TRBD2 matching over 11 bases. Germline V lookup: CDR1 SGHVS, CDR2 FNYEAQ. There are 16 residues in the CDR3. Trimming removed 3 bases from V and 5 bases from J; junction bases left unmatched: 5. The CDR3 coding sequence is TGTGCCAGCAGCTTTCTAGCGGGAGGAGAAACCGGGGAGCTGTTTTTT. It translates to CASSFLAGGETGELFF.

This clonotype was counted ten times or more. The V gene is TRBV10-1, the J gene TRBJ2-7; D not resolved. The germline V and J ends were trimmed by 4 bases and 6 bases, with 7 bases remaining between them. The CDR3 sequence is 11 residues long. Germline loops: CDR1 WNHNN, CDR2 SYGVQD (reference sequence). DNA of the CDR3: TGCGCCAGCAGTGTTGGCCTCGAGCAGTACTTC. Translating it yields CASSVGLEQYF.

Worth noting for this clonotype: This may be a read error, as it is one base from a much larger clone. The rearrangement joins TRBV29-1 to TRBJ2-7; possible D gene TRBD1, 6 bases. The ends were cut back, 5 bases at V and 4 bases at J, with 12 bases in the middle. There are 12 residues in the CDR3. CDR1 is SQVTM, CDR2 ANQGSEA, per germline. The CDR3 region has the DNA TGCAGCGTTTCGACAGGATTTTACGAGCAGTACTTC. The encoded protein is CSVSTGFYEQYF.

This clonotype was seen many times. The chain carries TRBV2 and TRBJ2-3; possible D gene TRBD1, 6 bases. Looked up from germline, CDR1 is SNHLY and CDR2 is FYNNEI. This CDR3 has 15 amino acids. Trimming pared 4 bases from V and 0 bases from J, leaving 11 bases between. CDR3 residues: CASSGTVTSTDTQYF. DNA for the CDR3: TGTGCCAGCAGTGGGACAGTTACCAGCACAGATACGCAGTATTTT. The full variable domain, with the rest looked up from reference TRBV2 and TRBJ2-3, is EPEVTQTPSHQVTQMGQEVILRCVPISNHLYFYWYRQILGQKVEFLVSFYNNEISEKSEIFDDQFSVERPDGSNFTLKIRSTKLEDSAMYFCASSGTVTSTDTQYFGPGTRLTVL.

The chain joins TRBV6-2 or TRBV6-3 to TRBJ2-7; 7 bases are a match to TRBD2. This CDR3 has 14 amino acids. V was clipped by 4 bases and J by 0 bases; unmatched bases: 3. In germline, CDR1 is MNHEY, CDR2 SVGEGT. CDR3 DNA sequence: TGTGCCAGCAGTTTCGGGAGGCTCTCCTACGAGCAGTACTTC. Its protein is CASSFGRLSYEQYF.

The chain combines TRBV19 with TRBJ1-2; no firm D call. Trimming pared 7 bases from V and 7 bases from J, leaving 28 bases between. Germline CDR1 is LNHDA and CDR2 is SQIVND (reference sequence). The CDR3 loop spans 17 amino acids. Here the CDR3 DNA reads TGTGCCAGTAAGAAAATTAGAGGCGAAGGACTTACGGCTGGCTACACCTTC. It yields the protein CASKKIRGEGLTAGYTF. Supplemented by reference TRBV19 and TRBJ1-2, the full variable domain reads DGGITQSPKYLFRKEGQNVTLSCEQNLNHDAMYWYRQDPGQGLRLIYYSQIVNDFQKGDIAEGYSVSREKKESFPLTVTSAQKNPTAFYLCASKKIRGEGLTAGYTFGSGTRLTVV.

At least ten counts were recorded for this clonotype. The chain couples TRBV6-1 to TRBJ1-5; D uncertain. Germline CDR1 is MNHNS and CDR2 is SASEGT. The CDR3 runs to 14 residues. The V gene lost 4 bases and the J gene lost 2 bases, with 9 bases spanning the gap. The DNA of the CDR3 is TGTGCCAGCAGTGCGATGATAGGCAATCAGCCCCAGCATTTT. Protein sequence: CASSAMIGNQPQHF.

This chain uses TRBV30 with TRBJ2-7; 8 positions match TRBD1. This CDR3 is 15 amino acids long. J was trimmed by 3 bases and V by 0 bases; bases with no gene match: 7. Germline V gene data show CDR1 as GTSNPN and CDR2 as SVGIG (reference sequence). CDR3 sequence: CAWSVRDRTNYEQYF. The DNA for the CDR3 is TGTGCCTGGAGTGTACGGGACAGGACAAACTACGAGCAGTACTTC.

This clonotype came up many times. The chain uses TRBV29-1 and TRBJ2-1, with unresolved D. V lost 6 bases, J lost 0 bases, and 12 bases lay in between. The V gene's germline CDR1 is SQVTM and CDR2 ANQGSEA. This CDR3 is built from 14 residues. The CDR3 sequence is CSVSPFLSYNEQFF. Here the CDR3 DNA reads TGCAGCGTCTCACCCTTCCTCTCCTACAATGAGCAGTTCTTC.

Many counts were recorded for this clonotype. The CDR3 here is CASSLQGRNSYEQYF. CDR3 DNA: TGTGCCAGCAGTTTACAGGGGCGGAACTCCTACGAGCAGTACTTC. This sequence joins TRBV12-3 or TRBV12-4 and TRBJ2-7, with D perhaps TRBD1 (6 bases). CDR3 length equals 15 residues. V was cut by 2 bases and J by 0 bases, with 11 bases left in between.

This clonotype was observed at least ten times. The chain has TRBV6-5 and TRBJ1-1; D ambiguous. V was cut by 2 bases and J by 7 bases, with 14 bases left in between. The germline gives CDR1 MNHEY, CDR2 SVGAGI. This CDR3 comprises 14 residues. The CDR3 region is CASSYGHGPVEAFF. CDR3 in DNA: TGTGCCAGCAGTTACGGTCACGGCCCGGTTGAAGCTTTCTTT.